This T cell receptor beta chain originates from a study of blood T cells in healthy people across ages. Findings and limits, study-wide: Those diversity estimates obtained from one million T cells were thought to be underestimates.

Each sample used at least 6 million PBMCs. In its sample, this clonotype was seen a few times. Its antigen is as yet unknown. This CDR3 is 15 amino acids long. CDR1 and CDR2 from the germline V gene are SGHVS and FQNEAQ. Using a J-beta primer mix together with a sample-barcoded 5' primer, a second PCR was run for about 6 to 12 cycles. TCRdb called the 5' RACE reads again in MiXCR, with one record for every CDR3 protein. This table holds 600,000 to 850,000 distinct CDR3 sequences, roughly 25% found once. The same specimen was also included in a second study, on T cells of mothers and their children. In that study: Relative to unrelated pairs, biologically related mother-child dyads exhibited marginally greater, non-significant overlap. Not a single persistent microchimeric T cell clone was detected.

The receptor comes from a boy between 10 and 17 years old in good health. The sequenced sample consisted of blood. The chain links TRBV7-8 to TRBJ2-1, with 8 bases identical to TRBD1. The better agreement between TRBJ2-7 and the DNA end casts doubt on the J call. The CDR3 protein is CASSPRTGRGWEQYF. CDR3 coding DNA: TGTGCCAGCAGCCCTAGGACAGGGAGAGGATGGGAGCAGTACTTC.